This TCR beta chain was observed in a study of CD8+ T cells in alopecia areata. Looking at the study overall: The SALT score measured affected scalp surface percentage in treated patients.

RNA extraction was followed by reverse transcription into cDNA, which acted as the sequencing template. Assay used: immunoSEQ multiplex PCR; TCRdb lists only in-frame clones, some missing. The sample yields roughly 200,000 clones, 53% seen once. General study points: The study found higher clonality in lesional than normal scalp, especially in alopecia totalis/universalis.

Germline V gene sequence: CDR1 SNHLY, CDR2 FYNNEI. The CDR3 length is 11 residues. Trimming stripped 3 bases from V and 6 bases from J, with 5 bases between. Treatment reported: oral pan-JAK inhibitor, 5-10 mg twice daily. Researchers gathered lesional scalp punch biopsies and peripheral blood from patients with alopecia areata. Sorted populations comprised CD4+ and CD8+ T cells obtained from PBMCs. Of note for this clone: No antigen is known for it.

Sequences were derived from CD8+ T cells sorted from blood, sampled at week 24, from a patient treated with tofacitinib. The receptor's source is a human donor with alopecia areata. The chain employs TRBV2 and TRBJ1-2; possibly TRBD1 for D (5 bases). This CDR3 is CASSEGDGYTF. The DNA for the CDR3 is TGTGCCAGCAGTGAGGGGGATGGCTACACCTTC. Full variable domain (remainder filled in from reference TRBV2 and TRBJ1-2): EPEVTQTPSHQVTQMGQEVILRCVPISNHLYFYWYRQILGQKVEFLVSFYNNEISEKSEIFDDQFSVERPDGSNFTLKIRSTKLEDSAMYFCASSEGDGYTFGSGTRLTVV.